Each of the 26 T cell receptor beta chains below was sequenced from the same sample in a study of CD8 T cells in ankylosing spondylitis. TCRdb itself ran the 5' RACE reads through MiXCR, one entry per CDR3 protein. The repertoire holds approximately 180,000 distinct CDR3 sequences, around a sixth seen once, with 3.5% to 5% in the top ten. Sample: blood, either unsorted or a sorted T cell fraction (not recorded which). The receptors shown here come from a male donor between 5 and 35 years old with ankylosing spondylitis or in good health (not recorded which).

At least ten counts were recorded for this clonotype. The genes are TRBV7-6 and TRBJ2-3, with D perhaps assigned TRBD1 or TRBD2 (5 bases each). Germline V gene sequence: CDR1 SGHVS, CDR2 FNYEAQ. This CDR3 is 14 amino acids long. Trimming removed 3 bases at V and 4 bases at J, with 11 bases between. CDR3 amino acids: CASSLGLAADTQYF. The CDR3 DNA reads as TGTGCCAGCAGCTTGGGGCTAGCAGCAGATACGCAGTATTTT. The variable domain in full, completed from reference TRBV7-6 and TRBJ2-3, reads GAGVSQSPRYKVTKRGQDVALRCDPISGHVSLYWYRQALGQGPEFLTYFNYEAQQDKSGLPNDRFSAERPEGSISTLTIQRTEQRDSAMYRCASSLGLAADTQYFGPGTRLTVL.

In its sample, this clonotype was seen many times. The chain has TRBV10-3 and TRBJ2-5; weak D call: TRBD2 (6 bases). Germline CDR1 is ENHRY and CDR2 is SYGVKD. Trimming pared 4 bases from V and 4 bases from J, leaving 10 bases between. There are 13 residues in the CDR3. CDR3 region: CAISVVGGETQYF. The DNA of the CDR3 is TGTGCCATCAGTGTGGTGGGAGGAGAGACCCAGTACTTC.

This sequence joins TRBV11-3 and TRBJ2-5; D remains ambiguous. The CDR3 runs 13 residues. V gave up 4 bases and J gave up 5 bases, with 11 bases separating them. Germline CDR1 and CDR2: SGHNT and YENEEA. The CDR3 nucleotides are TGTGCCAGCAGCTATCCTAAGTCGGAGACCCAGTACTTC. Translated: CASSYPKSETQYF. The variable domain in full, with the rest retrieved from reference TRBV11-3 and TRBJ2-5, is EAGVVQSPRYKIIEKKQPVAFWCNPISGHNTLYWYLQNLGQGPELLIRYENEEAVDDSQLPKDRFSAERLKGVDSTLKIQPAELGDSAVYLCASSYPKSETQYFGPGTRLLVL.

With regard to this clonotype: A much larger clone lies a single base off, so this may be a read error. The chain couples TRBV12-3 or TRBV12-4 to TRBJ2-5; no definite D call. CDR3 length: 13 residues. The CDR3 region has the DNA TGTGCCAGCAGCCGCACCACAGAAGAGATCCAGTACTTC. Amino acid sequence: CASSRTTEEIQYF.

This clonotype was seen repeatedly, ten times or more. This rearrangement joins TRBV5-1 to TRBJ2-7; D may be TRBD2 (6 bases). The CDR3 has 14 residues. V was cut by 0 bases and J by 2 bases, with 9 bases left in between. Germline assignment: CDR1 SGHRS and CDR2 YFSETQ. The CDR3 coding sequence is TGCGCCAGCAGCTTGGACGGGGGAGCCTACGAGCAGTACTTC. Amino acid sequence: CASSLDGGAYEQYF.

J is TRBJ2-1 and V is TRBV7-9; tentatively, D is TRBD2 (7 bases). With 1 base removed from V and 13 bases from J, the gap between germline ends came to 20 bases. The germline V gene encodes CDR1 SEHNR and CDR2 FQNEAQ (reference sequence). The CDR3 totals 15 residues. The CDR3 region is CASSLGRGGADSQFF. CDR3 nucleotides: TGTGCCAGCAGCTTAGGAAGGGGGGGCGCGGACTCCCAGTTCTTC. The variable domain in full, with the rest retrieved from reference TRBV7-9 and TRBJ2-1, is DTGVSQNPRHKITKRGQNVTFRCDPISEHNRLYWYRQTLGQGPEFLTYFQNEAQLEKSRLLSDRFSAERPKGSFSTLEIQRTEQGDSAMYLCASSLGRGGADSQFFGPGTRLTVL.

This rearrangement joins TRBV4-3 to TRBJ2-7; possibly TRBD1 for D (6 bases). The length of the CDR3 is 14 residues. The V and J ends lost 3 bases and 4 bases respectively, with 13 bases between them. The germline gives CDR1 LGHNA, CDR2 YSLEER. The CDR3 DNA sequence: TGCGCCAGCAGCCAGGAACAGGGTCTGTACGAGCAGTACTTC. It specifies CASSQEQGLYEQYF.

V and J are TRBV20-1 and TRBJ2-7, with D possibly matching TRBD2 (7 bases). The CDR3 length is 13 residues. V was pared by 3 bases and J by 2 bases, with 11 bases between. Germline CDR1 is DFQATT and CDR2 is SNEGSKA (reference sequence). CDR3 sequence (DNA): TGCAGTGCTAGGAAAGGGGGGGCCTACGAGCAGTACTTC. This codes for CSARKGGAYEQYF.

This clonotype was recorded at least ten times. In DNA, the CDR3 is TGTGCCAGCAACGCCGGGACAAGAAATTCACCCCTCCACTTT. The encoded protein is CASNAGTRNSPLHF. The chain joins TRBV6-5 to TRBJ1-6; tentative D call: TRBD1 (6 bases). This CDR3 spans 14 amino acids. V shed 7 bases and J shed 7 bases, with 14 bases lying between them. Germline V gives CDR1 MNHEY, CDR2 SVGAGI.

This clonotype came up many times. The rearrangement uses TRBV3-1 and TRBJ2-1; D uncertain. Germline V CDR1 and CDR2: LGHDT, YNNKEL (reference sequence). V was clipped by 0 bases and J by 10 bases, with 19 bases between them. This CDR3 region has 16 residues. Here the CDR3 reads CASSQDFLLGSREQFF. The CDR3 nucleotides read TGTGCCAGCAGCCAAGATTTTCTTCTAGGATCAAGGGAGCAGTTCTTC.

Many counts were recorded for this clonotype. The chain is built from TRBV29-1 and TRBJ2-7, with D possibly TRBD1 on 6 matching bases. The ends were cut back, 8 bases at V and 7 bases at J, with 24 bases in the middle. Per germline, CDR1 SQVTM and CDR2 ANQGSEA. CDR3 length equals 14 residues. DNA for the CDR3: TGCAGCATATTGGCGGACAGCGTTACAGGGGAGCAGTACGTC. Residues: CSILADSVTGEQYV.

DNA for the CDR3: TGTGCCAGCAGCCCCCACAGCCTCTCTGGGGCCAACGTCCTGACTTTC. The encoded protein is CASSPHSLSGANVLTF. This chain uses TRBV14 with TRBJ2-6; D gene unclear. CDR1 and CDR2 (germline): SGHDN, FVKESK. This CDR3 spans 16 amino acids. The V end was cut by 4 bases, the J end by 0 bases, with 10 bases between.

The rearrangement links TRBV20-1 to TRBJ2-2, with D perhaps matching TRBD1 (6 bases). The V end was cut by 6 bases, the J end by 1 base, with 12 bases between. Germline V gene lookup returns CDR1 DFQATT and CDR2 SNEGSKA (reference sequence). This CDR3 comprises 14 residues. CDR3 in amino acids: CSAPGHRNTGELFF. The CDR3 nucleotides read TGCAGTGCGCCGGGACACCGGAACACCGGGGAGCTGTTTTTT.

This clonotype was detected a few times. The genes are TRBV20-1 and TRBJ1-2; D is unresolved. Germline V gene data show CDR1 as DFQATT and CDR2 as SNEGSKA (reference sequence). The V and J ends lost 2 bases and 4 bases respectively, with 11 bases between them. The length of the CDR3 is 13 residues. As DNA, the CDR3 is TGCAGTGCTAGACAATCCCTAAGCTATGGCTACACCTTC. This sequence encodes CSARQSLSYGYTF.

This clonotype was detected many times. V is TRBV20-1 and J is TRBJ2-1; a possible D gene is TRBD1 (6 bases). Trimming took 6 bases from V and 0 from J, leaving 18 bases between them. Germline-derived CDR1 and CDR2 are DFQATT and SNEGSKA (reference sequence). The CDR3 has 16 residues. In nucleotides, the CDR3 is TGCAGTGCCACCGGGACCTTAGGGGGCTCCTACAATGAGCAGTTCTTC. It codes for CSATGTLGGSYNEQFF.

The V call is TRBV6-1, the J call TRBJ2-1; 7 bases align to TRBD2. In germline, CDR1 is MNHNS, CDR2 SASEGT. This CDR3 comprises 13 residues. The J segment lost 6 bases and the V segment lost 5 bases, leaving 4 bases of the junction unmatched. Written as DNA, the CDR3 is TGTGCCAGCAGTTCTAGCGGAGCCAATGAGCAGTTCTTC. Residues: CASSSSGANEQFF.

This clonotype was counted a few times. The J gene is TRBJ1-1, the V gene TRBV12-3 or TRBV12-4; D is unresolved. V lost 5 bases to trimming and J lost 2 bases, with 12 bases between them. The CDR3 loop spans 14 amino acids. This CDR3 reads CASSDGYGNTEAFF. The CDR3 DNA is TGTGCCAGCAGTGACGGTTATGGTAACACTGAAGCTTTCTTT.

This clonotype came up many times. This chain uses TRBV7-2 with TRBJ2-5, with D possibly being TRBD1 or TRBD2 (5 bases each). Trimming removed 0 bases from V and 9 bases from J, with 11 bases in between. This CDR3 spans 13 amino acids. Germline CDR1 is SGHTA and CDR2 is FQGNSA. CDR3 in DNA: TGTGCCAGCAGCTTAGCGGGACGTAGGGCCCAGTACTTC. This encodes CASSLAGRRAQYF.

The chain uses TRBV9 and TRBJ2-1; a weak D match, TRBD2 (5 bases). The germline V gene has CDR1 SGDLS and CDR2 YYNGEE. Between the trimmed V and J ends, which lost 0 bases and 7 bases, there was a span of 14 bases. The CDR3 has 15 amino acids. This CDR3 reads CASSVALAQWNEQFF. The CDR3 DNA sequence: TGTGCCAGCAGCGTAGCGCTAGCCCAATGGAATGAGCAGTTCTTC.

The chain carries TRBV11-2 and TRBJ2-6, with 10 bases aligning to TRBD1. Germline V gives CDR1 SGHAT, CDR2 FQNNGV. The CDR3 loop spans 15 amino acids. Here the CDR3 DNA reads TGTGCATCCGGGACAGGGGATGCTGGGGCCAACGTCCTGACTTTC. Amino acids: CASGTGDAGANVLTF.

Details on this clonotype: This sequence may be a read error, since a much larger clone differs from it by one base. The V call is TRBV6-6, the J call TRBJ2-5; D ambiguous. The CDR3 consists of 13 residues. V lost 0 bases, J lost 12 bases, and 14 bases lay in between. Germline CDR1 is MNHNY and CDR2 is SVGAGI (reference sequence). The CDR3 DNA follows: TGTGCCAGCAGTTACTCCCCCCAGATGGCCGAGTACTTC. Its protein product is CASSYSPQMAEYF.

Ten or more counts support this clonotype. The rearrangement joins TRBV6-4 to TRBJ2-3, with D maybe TRBD2 (5 bases). Germline values: CDR1 MRHNA, CDR2 SNTAGT. The CDR3 is made up of 13 amino acids. Trimming removed 5 bases from V and 6 bases from J, with 12 bases in between. The DNA of the CDR3 is TGTGCCAGCAGTTCGAGAGAGCGGGATACGCAGTATTTT. Translating gives CASSSRERDTQYF.

This clonotype has at least ten counts. DNA for the CDR3: TGCAGTGCTAGACTAGCGGGACTCCAAGAGACCCAGTACTTC. Amino acids: CSARLAGLQETQYF. V gene TRBV20-1 combines with J gene TRBJ2-5, with TRBD2 matching over 9 bases. The CDR3 covers 14 residues. CDR1 DFQATT and CDR2 SNEGSKA come from the germline V gene (reference sequence). V lost 2 bases to trimming and J lost 1 base; unmatched junction nucleotides: 2.

This clonotype occurred many times. The chain carries TRBV3-1 and TRBJ2-5; D may be TRBD2 (6 bases). V lost 0 bases, J lost 3 bases, and 17 bases lay in between. CDR1 LGHDT and CDR2 YNNKEL come from the germline V gene (reference sequence). The CDR3 covers 17 residues. CDR3 sequence reads: CASSQEFMGGGEETQYF. In nucleotides, the CDR3 is TGTGCCAGCAGCCAAGAGTTCATGGGAGGAGGAGAAGAGACCCAGTACTTC.

At least ten counts were recorded for this clonotype. The chain links TRBV20-1 to TRBJ2-4, with TRBD2 matching over 12 bases. This CDR3 has 17 amino acids. V gave up 2 bases and J gave up 0 bases; unmatched junction bases: 5. Looked up from germline, CDR1 is DFQATT and CDR2 is SNEGSKA (reference sequence). CDR3 sequence (DNA): TGCAGTGCTAGAAGACTAGCGGGAGACCTAGCCAAAAACATTCAGTACTTC. This encodes CSARRLAGDLAKNIQYF.

This clonotype was seen repeatedly, ten times or more. The chain is built from TRBV27 and TRBJ2-2, with TRBD2 matching 12 bases. The V gene end was trimmed by 5 bases and the J gene end by 8 bases; junction bases not matched to a gene: 12. The CDR3 sequence is 17 residues long. The germline V gene encodes CDR1 MNHEY and CDR2 SMNVEV (reference sequence). CDR3 DNA: TGTGCCAGCAGTGGGCTGACTAGCGGGAGAGTACCTGGGGAGCTGTTTTTT. Its translation: CASSGLTSGRVPGELFF.